Each of the 23 T cell receptor beta chains below was sequenced from the same sample in a study of OX40 agonist ivuxolimab in advanced cancers. TCRdb's table, derived via immunoSEQ multiplex PCR, lists solely in-frame clones and lacks some. The sample includes tens of thousands of clones, 90% to 95% of them seen just once. This sample comprised CD4+ or CD8+ T cells sorted from blood, obtained in a trial of the OX40 agonist ivuxolimab. The receptors were sampled from an adult with an advanced solid tumor such as melanoma, head and neck, liver or kidney cancer.

The chain recombines TRBV5-1 with TRBJ2-7; tentative D call: TRBD2 (6 bases). Germline CDR1 SGHRS, CDR2 YFSETQ. The V and J ends lost 5 bases and 5 bases respectively, with 14 bases between them. This CDR3 is 13 amino acids long. DNA for the CDR3: TGCGCCAGCAGGGGAGAGGGCGGGAACGAGCAGTACTTC. Translating it yields CASRGEGGNEQYF.

The chain combines TRBV9 with TRBJ2-2, with D perhaps assigned TRBD1 or TRBD2 (5 bases each). The CDR3 is 14 residues long. Germline V gives CDR1 SGDLS, CDR2 YYNGEE. Trimming stripped 3 bases from V and 5 bases from J, with 11 bases between. CDR3 nucleotides: TGTGCCAGCAGCGCCGGGACCCTGACCGGGGAGCTGTTTTTT. It codes for CASSAGTLTGELFF.

This chain connects TRBV7-6 to TRBJ2-2; 9 nucleotides align to TRBD1. Germline V gene sequence: CDR1 SGHVS, CDR2 FNYEAQ. The CDR3 has 16 residues. Losses at the gene ends were 1 base for V and 0 bases for J; bases not matched to a gene: 0. CDR3 residues: CASSLGDRANTGELFF. The CDR3 DNA follows: TGTGCCAGCAGCTTAGGGGACAGGGCGAACACCGGGGAGCTGTTTTTT.

This chain uses TRBV6-5 with TRBJ2-5; 10 bases are shared with TRBD2. This CDR3 spans 15 amino acids. The trim removed 6 bases at V and 1 base at J, leaving 5 bases unmatched. Germline V gene data show CDR1 as MNHEY and CDR2 as SVGAGI. CDR3: CASSPTSGPQETQYF. The CDR3 DNA follows: TGTGCCAGCAGCCCGACTAGCGGGCCCCAAGAGACCCAGTACTTC.

The chain uses TRBV7-9 and TRBJ2-5; TRBD2 might be the D (5 bases). From germline, CDR1 is SEHNR and CDR2 FQNEAQ (reference sequence). V shed 5 bases and J shed 7 bases, with 8 bases lying between them. The CDR3 has 11 amino acids. The CDR3 DNA is TGTGCCAGCAGCCAAGGAGGGACCCAGTACTTC. Amino acid sequence: CASSQGGTQYF.

The chain combines TRBV2 with TRBJ2-2, with D perhaps given as TRBD1 or TRBD2 (7 bases each). The V end was cut by 7 bases, the J end by 6 bases, with 21 bases between. The CDR3 is 16 residues long. Germline V gene data show CDR1 as SNHLY and CDR2 as FYNNEI. The CDR3 region has the DNA TGTGCCAGCACCGTAACAGGGGCCGCGGGGGCCGGGGAGCTGTTTTTT. As protein: CASTVTGAAGAGELFF.

The V and J genes are TRBV6-1 and TRBJ2-3; D unresolved. The CDR3 has 12 residues. Germline V gene lookup returns CDR1 MNHNS and CDR2 SASEGT. Trimming stripped 6 bases from V and 4 bases from J, with 8 bases between. The chain's CDR3 is CASRDGPDTQYF. Written as DNA, the CDR3 is TGTGCCAGCAGAGATGGGCCAGATACGCAGTATTTT.

The J gene is TRBJ2-2, the V gene TRBV5-5; D not certain. The germline V and J ends were trimmed by 0 bases and 8 bases, with 11 bases remaining between them. CDR1 and CDR2 (germline): SGHKS, YYEKEE (reference sequence). The CDR3 length is 14 residues. CDR3 region: CASSLGPTSGELFF. The DNA of the CDR3 is TGTGCCAGCAGCTTGGGACCTACGAGTGGGGAGCTGTTTTTT.

The chain uses TRBV6-6 and TRBJ2-7; D unresolved. The germline CDR1 and CDR2 sequences are MNHNY and SVGAGI (reference sequence). Trimming left V 5 bases short and J 3 bases short, with 11 bases between. The CDR3 spans 13 residues. The CDR3 DNA is TGTGCCAGCAGTCTCCTAGGTGACTACGAGCAGTACTTC. It translates to CASSLLGDYEQYF.

This chain links TRBV7-9 with TRBJ1-1, with D possibly TRBD1 on 5 matching bases. This CDR3 comprises 15 residues. Trimming shortened V by 4 bases and J by 1 base, and 13 bases separated the two germline ends. In germline, CDR1 is SEHNR, CDR2 FQNEAQ (reference sequence). DNA of the CDR3: TGTGCCAGCAGCTGGGGGAGAAACACGAACACTGAAGCTTTCTTT. Its protein is CASSWGRNTNTEAFF.

This clone has only a few counts. This chain joins TRBV6-5 and TRBJ2-3; TRBD1 aligns across 8 bases. CDR1 and CDR2 from the germline V gene are MNHEY and SVGAGI. The length of the CDR3 is 15 residues. The ends lost 1 base at V and 1 base at J; junction bases unmatched: 1. The CDR3 region is CASSYWGQGTDTQYF. CDR3 sequence (DNA): TGTGCCAGCAGTTACTGGGGACAGGGCACAGATACGCAGTATTTT.

The chain has TRBV7-8 and TRBJ2-2; D uncertain. The CDR3 sequence is 14 residues long. CDR1 and CDR2 (germline): SGHVS, FQNEAQ. V was shortened by 3 bases and J by 0 bases, with 5 bases between the two germline ends. The CDR3, as DNA: TGTGCCAGCAGCTTGGGGACGAACACCGGGGAGCTGTTTTTT. It specifies CASSLGTNTGELFF. Combining the CDR3 with reference TRBV7-8 and TRBJ2-2 gives the whole variable domain GAGVSQSPRYKVAKRGQDVALRCDPISGHVSLFWYQQALGQGPEFLTYFQNEAQLDKSGLPSDRFFAERPEGSVSTLKIQRTQQEDSAVYLCASSLGTNTGELFFGEGSRLTVL.

J is TRBJ1-2 and V is TRBV19; 10 bases line up with TRBD1. Germline V lookup: CDR1 LNHDA, CDR2 SQIVND (reference sequence). V lost 7 bases, J lost 3 bases, and 5 bases stayed unmatched. There are 14 residues in the CDR3. In DNA form, the CDR3 reads TGTGCCAGTACCCCCGGGACAGGGGACTATGGCTACACCTTC. It encodes CASTPGTGDYGYTF.

The chain couples TRBV30 to TRBJ1-5, with D perhaps matching TRBD1 (6 bases). This CDR3 comprises 14 residues. The germline V gene has CDR1 GTSNPN and CDR2 SVGIG (reference sequence). Trimming took 6 bases from V and 4 from J, leaving 16 bases between them. For the CDR3, the DNA is TGTGCCTGCTCACAGGGCGGGGGTAATCAGCCCCAGCATTTT. Protein: CACSQGGGNQPQHF.

V usage is TRBV19 and J usage is TRBJ1-2; a possible D gene is TRBD1 (5 bases). Per germline, CDR1 LNHDA and CDR2 SQIVND (reference sequence). The length of the CDR3 is 13 residues. The V end was cut by 2 bases, the J end by 14 bases, with 18 bases between. The CDR3 loop is CASSILGAVQATF. CDR3 nucleotides: TGTGCCAGTAGTATACTAGGGGCAGTTCAGGCGACCTTC.

This clone was picked up one time. The V gene is TRBV2, the J gene TRBJ1-6, with TRBD1 matching over 7 bases. The CDR3 totals 13 residues. With 4 bases clipped from V and 10 bases from J, the junction kept 4 bases outside the gene matches. Germline lookup yields CDR1 SNHLY and CDR2 FYNNEI. CDR3 sequence: CASSVQGGSPLHF. In DNA form, the CDR3 reads TGTGCCAGCAGTGTTCAGGGGGGATCACCCCTCCACTTT.

This clone was seen a single time. This chain joins TRBV27 and TRBJ2-1; D uncertain. The CDR3 contains 17 residues. Trimming left V 7 bases short and J 5 bases short, with 24 bases between. The germline V gene has CDR1 MNHEY and CDR2 SMNVEV (reference sequence). The CDR3: CASTSLRRSGEDNEQFF. DNA for the CDR3: TGTGCCAGCACCTCCTTGAGACGGTCTGGAGAGGACAATGAGCAGTTCTTC.

This chain links TRBV28 with TRBJ1-5; 9 bases align to TRBD1. Germline V gene lookup returns CDR1 MDHEN and CDR2 SYDVKM. Germline trimming cut 11 bases from V and 5 bases from J; bases unmatched to any gene: 7. The CDR3 contains 13 residues. The CDR3 region is CAAGTGKYQPQHF. CDR3 bases: TGTGCCGCCGGGACAGGGAAGTATCAGCCCCAGCATTTT. Using reference TRBV28 and TRBJ1-5 for the parts outside the CDR3, the full variable domain is DVKVTQSSRYLVKRTGEKVFLECVQDMDHENMFWYRQDPGLGLRLIYFSYDVKMKEKGDIPEGYSVSREKKERFSLILESASTNQTSMYLCAAGTGKYQPQHFGDGTRLSIL.

There are a few counts of this clone. The chain links TRBV6-6 to TRBJ2-3, with 7 bases that match TRBD1. V trimming: 6 bases; J trimming: 0 bases; junction bases outside the gene matches: 6. The CDR3 consists of 15 residues. The germline V gene has CDR1 MNHNY and CDR2 SVGAGI (reference sequence). The CDR3 reads CASRPRQGSTDTQYF. The CDR3 region has the DNA TGTGCCAGCAGGCCAAGACAGGGAAGCACAGATACGCAGTATTTT.

The genes are TRBV19 and TRBJ1-2; 8 nucleotides line up with TRBD1. This CDR3 is built from 13 residues. CDR1 is LNHDA, CDR2 SQIVND, per germline (reference sequence). The ends lost 5 bases at V and 8 bases at J; junction bases unmatched: 7. In DNA, the CDR3 is TGTGCCAGTAGTCCAGGACAGGGAAGGGGCTACACCTTC. Translation gives CASSPGQGRGYTF.

This clone was counted once. The V and J genes are TRBV7-2 and TRBJ2-5; 9 bases are a match to TRBD1. The CDR3 consists of 12 residues. V gave up 5 bases and J gave up 9 bases; unmatched junction bases: 4. CDR1 is SGHTA and CDR2 is FQGNSA in the germline V gene. Written as DNA, the CDR3 is TGTGCCAGCAGCGGGGACAGGGAGTCCCAGTACTTC. As protein: CASSGDRESQYF.

The chain couples TRBV30 to TRBJ1-2; D might be TRBD1 (5 bases). This CDR3 is built from 12 residues. Germline values: CDR1 GTSNPN, CDR2 SVGIG (reference sequence). V was pared by 7 bases and J by 5 bases, with 14 bases between. CDR3 nucleotide sequence: TGTGCCTCCCAAGGGGTTTTATATGGCTACACCTTC. Translation: CASQGVLYGYTF.

This sequence joins TRBV27 and TRBJ1-5, with TRBD1 matching over 8 bases. The CDR3 consists of 13 residues. Looked up from germline, CDR1 is MNHEY and CDR2 is SMNVEV (reference sequence). The trim removed 5 bases at V and 8 bases at J, leaving 5 bases unmatched. CDR3 DNA: TGTGCCAGCAGTCGTGACAGGGGCAAGCCCCAGCATTTT. It yields the protein CASSRDRGKPQHF.